The 5 T cell receptor beta chains in this list originate from one sample, sequenced in a study of T cell changes during pregnancy in multiple sclerosis. Clones were sequenced by immunoSEQ multiplex PCR, and TCRdb holds only the in-frame ones, with some missing. Among 75,000 to 90,000 clones listed, 85% to 95% were seen once. Sequenced material: CD4+ T cells from peripheral blood mononuclear cells, taken before pregnancy. These receptors were taken from a female donor with multiple sclerosis, enrolled in a pregnancy study.

The chain uses TRBV19 and TRBJ1-4, with TRBD1 identical over 8 bases. The CDR3 is made up of 16 amino acids. CDR1 is LNHDA and CDR2 is SQIVND in the germline V gene (reference sequence). V lost 5 bases and J lost 0; bases outside the gene matches: 5. CDR3 protein: CASSVPQGATNEKLFF. The CDR3 DNA follows: TGTGCCAGTAGTGTGCCACAGGGGGCAACTAATGAAAAACTGTTTTTT. Full variable domain (outside the CDR3, taken from reference TRBV19 and TRBJ1-4): DGGITQSPKYLFRKEGQNVTLSCEQNLNHDAMYWYRQDPGQGLRLIYYSQIVNDFQKGDIAEGYSVSREKKESFPLTVTSAQKNPTAFYLCASSVPQGATNEKLFFGSGTQLSVL.

The V and J genes are TRBV19 and TRBJ2-3, with 7 nucleotides matching TRBD2. The V segment lost 3 bases and the J segment 3 bases; nucleotides outside the gene matches: 6. Germline V lookup: CDR1 LNHDA, CDR2 SQIVND (reference sequence). The CDR3 has 15 residues. The CDR3 DNA reads TGTGCCAGTAGTATGGCCGGGACTAAAACAGATACGCAGTATTTT. Translated: CASSMAGTKTDTQYF.

The rearrangement links TRBV5-6 to TRBJ2-7; tentative D call: TRBD1 (6 bases). Germline CDR1 and CDR2: SGHDT and YYEEEE. The CDR3 is 13 residues long. Trimming removed 5 bases from V and 6 bases from J, with 15 bases in between. The DNA for the CDR3 is TGTGCCAGCAGGGCACAGGGACGTAGCGAGCAGTACTTC. Protein: CASRAQGRSEQYF.

V gene TRBV5-1 combines with J gene TRBJ1-1; possibly TRBD1 for D (5 bases). Trimming took off 0 bases at V and 2 bases at J, with 8 bases between the two ends. Germline V gene data show CDR1 as SGHRS and CDR2 as YFSETQ. The CDR3 loop spans 14 amino acids. The CDR3 region has the DNA TGCGCCAGCAGCTTGGGACAGCATAACACTGAAGCTTTCTTT. This encodes CASSLGQHNTEAFF.

The rearrangement links TRBV5-6 to TRBJ2-7; 9 nucleotides agree with TRBD2. V was pared by 2 bases and J by 2 bases, with 14 bases of the junction left unmatched. Germline CDR1 SGHDT, CDR2 YYEEEE. The CDR3 totals 18 residues. This CDR3 is CASSLTGTSPLSTYEQYF. The CDR3 DNA reads as TGTGCCAGCAGCTTAACCGGGACTAGCCCCTTATCCACCTACGAGCAGTACTTC.